Below, one TCR beta chain is given with its context. This sample is drawn from a study of shared clonotypes between healthy human individuals. Sequencing used immunoSEQ multiplex PCR; TCRdb keeps in-frame clones, though not all of them. This table has hundreds of thousands of clones, 74% appearing once. The V gene's germline CDR1 is DFQATT and CDR2 SNEGSKA (reference sequence). This CDR3 is 11 amino acids long. The clonotype was recovered from a woman aged 30 to 39 in good health. The chain employs TRBV20-1 and TRBJ2-2, with D tentatively TRBD1 (6 bases). Sequenced: memory CD4+ T cells sorted from blood. Noted subset: CD45RA-negative fraction. CDR3 nucleotides: TGCAGGGGACATCTCACCGGGGAGCTGTTTTTT. Its translation is CRGHLTGELFF.